This T cell receptor beta chain was sequenced in a study of control samples from healthy donors and cancer patients (dated by TCRdb to the early 2020s). A remark on this clone: This receptor's antigen is unknown. No quality values exist for individual bases; no much larger clone is one base distant.

Receptors were amplified or captured by the immunoSEQ multiplex PCR assay. The clones in this table, taken by TCRdb from immuneACCESS, are in-frame only. Not every clone is retained; where verified, under half of the shortfall comes from an unresolved V gene, and the cause of the rest is unknown. This sample gives about 250,000 clones in total; roughly 80% of them show up just once. The leading ten clones occupy 13% of the sample. From the cysteine through the phenylalanine, the CDR3 covers 16 amino acids. Only the CDR3 DNA is retained, 48 bases long and in frame from the first base. At the junction V is shortened by 4 bases and J by 4 bases; bases outside the gene matches: 9. The germline V gene provides CDR1 LGHNA and CDR2 YNFKEQ.

Sequencing was done on a sample of PBMCs. This receptor was obtained from a woman in her sixties with lung cancer. Rearrangement joined TRBV4-2 to TRBJ2-3, and 9 junctional nucleotides match TRBD2. Here the CDR3 is given as CASSPHGSGSPDTQYF. Read as DNA, the sequence is TGTGCCAGCAGCCCCCACGGTAGCGGGAGCCCAGATACGCAGTATTTT.